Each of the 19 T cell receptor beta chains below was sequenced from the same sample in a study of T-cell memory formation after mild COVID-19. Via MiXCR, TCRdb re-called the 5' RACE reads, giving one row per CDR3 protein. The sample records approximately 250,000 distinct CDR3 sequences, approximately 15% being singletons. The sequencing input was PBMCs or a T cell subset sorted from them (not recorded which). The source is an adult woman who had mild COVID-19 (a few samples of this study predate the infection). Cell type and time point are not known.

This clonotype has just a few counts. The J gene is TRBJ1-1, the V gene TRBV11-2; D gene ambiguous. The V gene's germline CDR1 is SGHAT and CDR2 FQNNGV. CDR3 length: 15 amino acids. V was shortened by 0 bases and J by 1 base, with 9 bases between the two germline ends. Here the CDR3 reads CASSLDFSWNTEAFF. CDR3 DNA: TGTGCCAGCAGCTTAGACTTCTCCTGGAACACTGAAGCTTTCTTT.

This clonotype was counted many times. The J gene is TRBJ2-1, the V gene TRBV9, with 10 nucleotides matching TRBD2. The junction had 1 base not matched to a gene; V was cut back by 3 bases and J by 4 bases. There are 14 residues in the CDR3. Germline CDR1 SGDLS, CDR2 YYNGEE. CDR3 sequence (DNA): TGTGCCAGCAGCGCGACTAGCGGGTACAATGAGCAGTTCTTC. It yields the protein CASSATSGYNEQFF.

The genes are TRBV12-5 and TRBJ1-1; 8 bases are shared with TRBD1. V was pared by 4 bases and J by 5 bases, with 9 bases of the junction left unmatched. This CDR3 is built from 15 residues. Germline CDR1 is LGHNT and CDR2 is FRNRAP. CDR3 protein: CASGSMGQAWTEAFF. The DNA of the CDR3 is TGTGCTAGTGGTTCGATGGGACAGGCTTGGACTGAAGCTTTCTTT. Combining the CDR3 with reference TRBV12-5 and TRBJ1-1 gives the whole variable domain DARVTQTPRHKVTEMGQEVTMRCQPILGHNTVFWYRQTMMQGLELLAYFRNRAPLDDSGMPKDRFSAEMPDATLATLKIQPSEPRDSAVYFCASGSMGQAWTEAFFGQGTRLTVV.

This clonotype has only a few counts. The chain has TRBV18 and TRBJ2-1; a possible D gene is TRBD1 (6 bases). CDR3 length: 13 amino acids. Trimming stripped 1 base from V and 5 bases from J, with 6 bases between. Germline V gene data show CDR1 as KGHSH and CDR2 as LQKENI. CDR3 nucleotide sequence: TGTGCCAGCTCACCACGGGGGCACAATGAGCAGTTCTTC. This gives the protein CASSPRGHNEQFF.

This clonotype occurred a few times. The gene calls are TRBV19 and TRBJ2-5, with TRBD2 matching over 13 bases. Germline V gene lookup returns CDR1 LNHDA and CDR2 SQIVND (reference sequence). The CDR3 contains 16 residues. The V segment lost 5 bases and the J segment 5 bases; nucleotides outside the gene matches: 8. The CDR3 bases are TGTGCCAGTAGTCTACTAGCGGGAGGGCCGGGGGAGACCCAGTACTTC. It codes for CASSLLAGGPGETQYF.

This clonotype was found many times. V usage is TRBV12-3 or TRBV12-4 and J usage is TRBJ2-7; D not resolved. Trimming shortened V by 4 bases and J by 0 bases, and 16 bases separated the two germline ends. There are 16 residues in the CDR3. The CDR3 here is CASSSRAPISSYEQYF. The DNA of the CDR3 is TGTGCCAGCAGTTCTAGAGCGCCCATAAGCTCCTACGAGCAGTACTTC.

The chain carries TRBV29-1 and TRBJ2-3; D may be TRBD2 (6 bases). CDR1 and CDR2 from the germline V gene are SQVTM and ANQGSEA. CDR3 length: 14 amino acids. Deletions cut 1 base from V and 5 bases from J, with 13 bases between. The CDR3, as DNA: TGCAGCGTTGAAGTGGGGACTGTCGGAGATACGCAGTATTTT. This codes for CSVEVGTVGDTQYF.

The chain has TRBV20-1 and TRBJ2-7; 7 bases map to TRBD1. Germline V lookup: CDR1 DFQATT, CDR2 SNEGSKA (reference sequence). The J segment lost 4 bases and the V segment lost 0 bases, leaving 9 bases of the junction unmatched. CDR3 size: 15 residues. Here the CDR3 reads CSARDSGQVRYEQYF. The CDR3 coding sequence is TGCAGTGCTAGAGACAGTGGACAGGTTAGATACGAGCAGTACTTC.

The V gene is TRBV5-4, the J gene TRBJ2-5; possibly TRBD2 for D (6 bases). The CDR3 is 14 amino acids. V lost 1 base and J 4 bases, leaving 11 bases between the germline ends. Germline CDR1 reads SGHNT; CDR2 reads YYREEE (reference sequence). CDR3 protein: CASSLMGLTETQYF. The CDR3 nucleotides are TGTGCCAGCAGCTTGATGGGACTCACAGAGACCCAGTACTTC.

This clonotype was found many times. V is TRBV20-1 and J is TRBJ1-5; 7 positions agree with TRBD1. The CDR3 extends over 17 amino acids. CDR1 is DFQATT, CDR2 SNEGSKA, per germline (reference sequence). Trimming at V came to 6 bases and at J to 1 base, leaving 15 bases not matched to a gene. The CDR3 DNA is TGCAGTGCCTCCCCGGCCCCCGACAGGGCAAGCAATCAGCCCCAGCATTTT. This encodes CSASPAPDRASNQPQHF.

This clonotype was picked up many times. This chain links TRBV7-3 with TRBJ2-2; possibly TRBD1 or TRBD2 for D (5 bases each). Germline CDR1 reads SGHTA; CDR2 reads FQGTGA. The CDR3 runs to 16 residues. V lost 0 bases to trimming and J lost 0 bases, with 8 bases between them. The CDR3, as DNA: TGTGCCAGCAGCTTAACGGGACGGTCGAACACCGGGGAGCTGTTTTTT. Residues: CASSLTGRSNTGELFF.

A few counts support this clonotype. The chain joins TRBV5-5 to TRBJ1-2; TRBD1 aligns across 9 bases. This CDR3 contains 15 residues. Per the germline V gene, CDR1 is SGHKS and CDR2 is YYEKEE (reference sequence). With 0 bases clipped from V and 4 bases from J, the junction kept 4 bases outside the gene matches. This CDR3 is CASSLVGQGIYGYTF. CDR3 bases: TGTGCCAGCAGCTTGGTCGGACAGGGGATCTATGGCTACACCTTC.

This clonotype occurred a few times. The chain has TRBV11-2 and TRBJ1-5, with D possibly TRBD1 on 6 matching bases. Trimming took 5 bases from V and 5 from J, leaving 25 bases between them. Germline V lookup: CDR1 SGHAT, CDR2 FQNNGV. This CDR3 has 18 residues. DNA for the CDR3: TGTGCCAGCAGCCCCGGACAGCTATTAGCTGGAGCGGATCAGCCCCAGCATTTT. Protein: CASSPGQLLAGADQPQHF.

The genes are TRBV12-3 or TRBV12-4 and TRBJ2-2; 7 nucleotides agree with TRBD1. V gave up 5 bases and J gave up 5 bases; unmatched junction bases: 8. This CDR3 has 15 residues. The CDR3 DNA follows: TGTGCCAGCAGTCTGCGGGCAGGGGGTACCGGGGAGCTGTTTTTT. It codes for CASSLRAGGTGELFF.

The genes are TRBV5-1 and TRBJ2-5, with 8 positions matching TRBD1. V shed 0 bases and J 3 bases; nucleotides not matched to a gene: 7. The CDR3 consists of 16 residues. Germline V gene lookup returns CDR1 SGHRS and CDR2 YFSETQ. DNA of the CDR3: TGCGCCAGCAGCTTGGTACTGACAGGGGACAAAGAGACCCAGTACTTC. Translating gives CASSLVLTGDKETQYF.

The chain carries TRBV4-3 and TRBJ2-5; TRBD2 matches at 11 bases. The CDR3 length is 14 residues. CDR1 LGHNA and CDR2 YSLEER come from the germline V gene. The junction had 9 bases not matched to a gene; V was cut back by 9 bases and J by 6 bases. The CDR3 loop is CASSLAGELKTQYF. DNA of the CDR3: TGCGCCAGTTCACTAGCGGGAGAGTTGAAGACCCAGTACTTC.

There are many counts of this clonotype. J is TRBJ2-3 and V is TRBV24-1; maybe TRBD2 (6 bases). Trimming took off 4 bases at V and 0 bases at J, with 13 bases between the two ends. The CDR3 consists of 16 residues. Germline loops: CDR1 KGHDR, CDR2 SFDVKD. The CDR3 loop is CATSDQTRGSTDTQYF. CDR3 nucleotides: TGTGCCACCAGTGACCAAACACGGGGGAGCACAGATACGCAGTATTTT.

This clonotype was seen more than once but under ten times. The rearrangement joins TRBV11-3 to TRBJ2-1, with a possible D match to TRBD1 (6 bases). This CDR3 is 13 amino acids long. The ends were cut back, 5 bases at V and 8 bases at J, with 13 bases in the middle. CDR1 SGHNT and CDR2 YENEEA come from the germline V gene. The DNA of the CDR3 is TGTGCCAGCAGCCCCAACTACAGGGATGAGCAGTTCTTC. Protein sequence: CASSPNYRDEQFF. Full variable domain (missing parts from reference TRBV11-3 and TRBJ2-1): EAGVVQSPRYKIIEKKQPVAFWCNPISGHNTLYWYLQNLGQGPELLIRYENEEAVDDSQLPKDRFSAERLKGVDSTLKIQPAELGDSAVYLCASSPNYRDEQFFGPGTRLTVL.

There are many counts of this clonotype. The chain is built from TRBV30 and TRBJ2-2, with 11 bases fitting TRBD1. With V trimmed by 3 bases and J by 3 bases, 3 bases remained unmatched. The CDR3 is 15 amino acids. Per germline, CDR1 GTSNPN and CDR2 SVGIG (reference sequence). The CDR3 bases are TGTGCCTGGAGCCCGGGACAGGGGGACACCGGGGAGCTGTTTTTT. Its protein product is CAWSPGQGDTGELFF.